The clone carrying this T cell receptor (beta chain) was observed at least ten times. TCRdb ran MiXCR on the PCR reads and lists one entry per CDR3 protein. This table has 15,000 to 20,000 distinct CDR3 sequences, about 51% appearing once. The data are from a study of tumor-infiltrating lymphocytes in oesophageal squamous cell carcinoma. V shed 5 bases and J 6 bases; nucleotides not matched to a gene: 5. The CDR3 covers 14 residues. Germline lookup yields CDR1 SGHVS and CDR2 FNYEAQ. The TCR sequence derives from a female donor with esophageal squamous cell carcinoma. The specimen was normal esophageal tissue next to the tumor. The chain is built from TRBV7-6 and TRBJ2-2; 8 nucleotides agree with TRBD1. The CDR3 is CASSTGTGPGELFF. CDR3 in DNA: TGTGCCAGCAGCACCGGGACAGGTCCCGGGGAGCTGTTTTTT. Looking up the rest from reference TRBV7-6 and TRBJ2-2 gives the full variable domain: GAGVSQSPRYKVTKRGQDVALRCDPISGHVSLYWYRQALGQGPEFLTYFNYEAQQDKSGLPNDRFSAERPEGSISTLTIQRTEQRDSAMYRCASSTGTGPGELFFGEGSRLTVL.